The clone carrying this T cell receptor (beta chain) was observed many times. The antigen remains unidentified. Combining a sample-barcoded 5' primer with a J-beta primer mix, a second PCR ran for 7 to 11 cycles. TCRdb reanalysed the 5' RACE reads using MiXCR and keeps one entry per CDR3 protein. The profile shows 850,000 or so distinct CDR3 sequences, 29% of them singletons. The data are from a study of blood T cells in healthy people across ages. Study as a whole: Per two T cells, template switching captured roughly one barcoded beta molecule. The study's findings and limits: Age showed a roughly linear inverse relationship with TCR beta diversity per million T cells.

CDR3 length equals 14 residues. Germline CDR1 DFQATT, CDR2 SNEGSKA (reference sequence). V lost 0 bases to trimming and J lost 1 base, with 9 bases between them. The receptor comes from a woman aged 80 or over in good health. The rearrangement uses TRBV20-1 and TRBJ2-5; D might be TRBD1 (6 bases). Sequencing was carried out using blood. As DNA, the CDR3 is TGCAGTGCTAGAGATGGGGGCACCCAAGAGACCCAGTACTTC. It encodes CSARDGGTQETQYF.